This T cell receptor beta chain came from a study of technical replicates of blood from a few donors. Measured with immunoSEQ multiplex PCR; TCRdb has only the in-frame clones, and not every one. The table lists about 44,000 clones, around 96% of them singletons. The CDR3 runs 14 residues. The germline V gene has CDR1 MDHEN and CDR2 SYDVKM. V lost 4 bases to trimming and J lost 6 bases, with 15 bases between them. This TCR was sampled from a human donor in good health. The chain is built from TRBV28 and TRBJ1-2; no clear D gene. Sequencing input: T cells isolated from PBMCs. The DNA of the CDR3 is TGTGCCAGCAGTTGGAGGGAAATAATTAATGGCTACACCTTC. This gives the protein CASSWREIINGYTF.